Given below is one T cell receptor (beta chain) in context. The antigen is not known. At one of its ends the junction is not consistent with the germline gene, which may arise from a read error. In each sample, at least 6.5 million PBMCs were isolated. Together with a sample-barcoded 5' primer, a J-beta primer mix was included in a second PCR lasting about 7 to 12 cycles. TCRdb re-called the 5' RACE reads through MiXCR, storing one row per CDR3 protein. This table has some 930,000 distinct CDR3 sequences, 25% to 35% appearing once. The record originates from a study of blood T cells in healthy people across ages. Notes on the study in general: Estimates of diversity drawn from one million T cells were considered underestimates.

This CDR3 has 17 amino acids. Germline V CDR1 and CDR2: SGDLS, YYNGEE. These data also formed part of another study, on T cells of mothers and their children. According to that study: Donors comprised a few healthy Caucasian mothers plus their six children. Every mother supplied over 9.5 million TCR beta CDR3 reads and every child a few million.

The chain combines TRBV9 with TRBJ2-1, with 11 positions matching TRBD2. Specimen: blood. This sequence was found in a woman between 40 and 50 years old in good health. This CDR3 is CAGSIVPSGGLYNEQFF. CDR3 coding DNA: TGTGCCGGCAGCATCGTACCTAGCGGGGGGTTATACAATGAGCAGTTCTTC.